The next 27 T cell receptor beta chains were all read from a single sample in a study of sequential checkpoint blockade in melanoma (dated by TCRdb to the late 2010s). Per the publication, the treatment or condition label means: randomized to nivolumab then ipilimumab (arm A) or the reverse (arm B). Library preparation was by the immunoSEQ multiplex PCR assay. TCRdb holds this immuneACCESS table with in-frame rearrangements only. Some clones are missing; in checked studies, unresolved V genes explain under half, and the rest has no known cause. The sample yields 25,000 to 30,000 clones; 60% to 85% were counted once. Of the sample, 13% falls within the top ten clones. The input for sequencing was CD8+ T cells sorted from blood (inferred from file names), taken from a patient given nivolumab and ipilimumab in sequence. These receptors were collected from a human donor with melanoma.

DNA for the CDR3: TGTGCCAGTAGTGACAACAGGGTAGAGACCCAGTACTTC. The encoded protein is CASSDNRVETQYF. The chain joins TRBV19 to TRBJ2-5; maybe TRBD1 (6 bases). Trimming left V 5 bases short and J 4 bases short, with 11 bases between. CDR3 length: 13 amino acids. Germline CDR1 reads LNHDA; CDR2 reads SQIVND (reference sequence).

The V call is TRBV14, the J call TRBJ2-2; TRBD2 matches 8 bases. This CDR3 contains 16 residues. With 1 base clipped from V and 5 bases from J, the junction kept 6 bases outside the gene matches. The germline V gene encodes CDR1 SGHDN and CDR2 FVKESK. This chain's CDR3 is CASSQAGGHLTGELFF. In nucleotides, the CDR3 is TGTGCCAGCAGCCAAGCGGGGGGGCACCTGACCGGGGAGCTGTTTTTT. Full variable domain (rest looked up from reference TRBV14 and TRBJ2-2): EAGVTQFPSHSVIEKGQTVTLRCDPISGHDNLYWYRRVMGKEIKFLLHFVKESKQDESGMPNNRFLAERTGGTYSTLKVQPAELEDSGVYFCASSQAGGHLTGELFFGEGSRLTVL.

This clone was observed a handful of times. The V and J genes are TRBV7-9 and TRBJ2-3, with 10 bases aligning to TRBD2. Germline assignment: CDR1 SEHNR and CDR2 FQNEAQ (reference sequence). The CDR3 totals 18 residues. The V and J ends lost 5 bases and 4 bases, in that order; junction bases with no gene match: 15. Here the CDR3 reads CASSQFAGAGGFSDTQYF. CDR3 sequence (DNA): TGTGCCAGCAGCCAATTCGCGGGAGCGGGGGGGTTTTCAGATACGCAGTATTTT.

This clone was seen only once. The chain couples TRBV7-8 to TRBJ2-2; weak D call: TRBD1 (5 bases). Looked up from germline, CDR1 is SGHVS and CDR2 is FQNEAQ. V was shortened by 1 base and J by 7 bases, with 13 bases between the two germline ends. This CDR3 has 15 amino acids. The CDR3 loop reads CASSLVVWGSGELFF. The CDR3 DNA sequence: TGTGCCAGCAGCTTAGTAGTCTGGGGCAGCGGGGAGCTGTTTTTT.

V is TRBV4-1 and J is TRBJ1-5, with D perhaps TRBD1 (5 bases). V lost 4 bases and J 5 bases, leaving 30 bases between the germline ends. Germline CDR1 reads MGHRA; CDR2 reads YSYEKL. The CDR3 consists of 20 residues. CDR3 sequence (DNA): TGCGCCAGCAGCCGGGATACGGGGGACGGAGTAACACTGGGGGATCAGCCCCAGCATTTT. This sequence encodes CASSRDTGDGVTLGDQPQHF.

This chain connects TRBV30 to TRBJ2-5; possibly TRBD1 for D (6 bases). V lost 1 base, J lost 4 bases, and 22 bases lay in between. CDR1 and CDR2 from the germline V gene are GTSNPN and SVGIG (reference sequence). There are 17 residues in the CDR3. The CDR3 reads CAWSEGVDTIQAETQYF. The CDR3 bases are TGTGCCTGGAGTGAGGGGGTGGACACAATACAAGCAGAGACCCAGTACTTC.

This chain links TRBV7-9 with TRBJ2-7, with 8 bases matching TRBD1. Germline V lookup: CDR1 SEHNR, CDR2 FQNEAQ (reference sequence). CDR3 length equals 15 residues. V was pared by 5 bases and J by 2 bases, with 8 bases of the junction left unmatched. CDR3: CASSQDRAPTYEQYF. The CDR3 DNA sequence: TGTGCCAGCAGCCAGGACAGGGCTCCGACCTACGAGCAGTACTTC. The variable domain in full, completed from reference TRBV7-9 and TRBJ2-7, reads DTGVSQNPRHKITKRGQNVTFRCDPISEHNRLYWYRQTLGQGPEFLTYFQNEAQLEKSRLLSDRFSAERPKGSFSTLEIQRTEQGDSAMYLCASSQDRAPTYEQYFGPGTRLTVT.

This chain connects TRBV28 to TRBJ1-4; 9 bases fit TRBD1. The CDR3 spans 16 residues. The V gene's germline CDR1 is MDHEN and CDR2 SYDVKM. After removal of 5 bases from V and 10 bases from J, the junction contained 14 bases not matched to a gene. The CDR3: CASSLYPKQGAGKLFF. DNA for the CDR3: TGTGCCAGCAGTCTCTACCCTAAACAGGGGGCAGGAAAACTGTTTTTT.

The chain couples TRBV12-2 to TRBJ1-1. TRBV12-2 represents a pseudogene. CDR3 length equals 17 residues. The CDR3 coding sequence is TGTGCAAGTCGCTTAGTCCTAGGTCCAGCAACCCCTCGGGAAGCTTTCTTT. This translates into CASRLVLGPATPREAFF.

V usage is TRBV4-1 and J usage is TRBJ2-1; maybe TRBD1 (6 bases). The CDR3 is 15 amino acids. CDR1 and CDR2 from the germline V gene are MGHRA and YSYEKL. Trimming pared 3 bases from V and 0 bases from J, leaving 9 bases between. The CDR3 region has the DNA TGCGCCAGCAGCCACTGGACAGACTCCTACAATGAGCAGTTCTTC. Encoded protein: CASSHWTDSYNEQFF.

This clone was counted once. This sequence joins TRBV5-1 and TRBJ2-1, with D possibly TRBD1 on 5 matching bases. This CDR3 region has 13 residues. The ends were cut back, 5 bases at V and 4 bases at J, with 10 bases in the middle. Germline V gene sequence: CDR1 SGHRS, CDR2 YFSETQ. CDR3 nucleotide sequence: TGCGCCAGCAGAACCGACAGTTACAATGAGCAGTTCTTC. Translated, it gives CASRTDSYNEQFF.

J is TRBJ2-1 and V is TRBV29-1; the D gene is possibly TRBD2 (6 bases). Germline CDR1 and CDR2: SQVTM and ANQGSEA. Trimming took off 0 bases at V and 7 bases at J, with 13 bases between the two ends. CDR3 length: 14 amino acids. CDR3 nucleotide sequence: TGCAGCGTTGAAGATGGGCGGGGCCGGAATGAGCAGTTCTTC. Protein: CSVEDGRGRNEQFF.

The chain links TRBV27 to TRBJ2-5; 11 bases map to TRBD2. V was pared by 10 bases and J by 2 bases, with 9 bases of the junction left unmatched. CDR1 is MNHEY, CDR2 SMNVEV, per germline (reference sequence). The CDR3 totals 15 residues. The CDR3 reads CATKLAGGLQETQYF. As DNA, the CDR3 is TGTGCCACCAAGTTAGCGGGGGGGCTTCAAGAGACCCAGTACTTC.

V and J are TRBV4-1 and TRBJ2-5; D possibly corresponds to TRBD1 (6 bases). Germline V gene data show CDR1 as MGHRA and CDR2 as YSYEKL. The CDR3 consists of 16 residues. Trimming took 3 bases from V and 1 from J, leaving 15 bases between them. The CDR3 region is CASSHTTGLPQETQYF. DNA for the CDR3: TGCGCCAGCAGCCATACCACAGGGCTCCCCCAAGAGACCCAGTACTTC.

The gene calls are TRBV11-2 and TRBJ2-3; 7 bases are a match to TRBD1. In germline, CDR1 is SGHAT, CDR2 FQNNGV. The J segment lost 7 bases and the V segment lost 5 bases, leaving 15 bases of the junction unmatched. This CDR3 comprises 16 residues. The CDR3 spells CASSGSGPGGTHTQYF. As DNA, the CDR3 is TGTGCCAGCAGCGGATCAGGGCCAGGGGGTACGCATACGCAGTATTTT.

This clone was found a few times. The CDR3 here is CASSSQSGGSGYTF. Written as DNA, the CDR3 is TGTGCCAGCAGCTCCCAGTCCGGGGGGTCTGGCTACACCTTC. The gene calls are TRBV7-2 and TRBJ1-2; possible D gene TRBD1, 5 bases. The germline V and J ends were trimmed by 4 bases and 7 bases, with 16 bases remaining between them. Germline values: CDR1 SGHTA, CDR2 FQGNSA. This CDR3 has 14 residues.

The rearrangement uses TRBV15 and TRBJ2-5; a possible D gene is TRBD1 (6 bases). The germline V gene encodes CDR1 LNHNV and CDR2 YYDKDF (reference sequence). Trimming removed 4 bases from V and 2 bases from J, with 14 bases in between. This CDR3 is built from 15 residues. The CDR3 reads CATSTYRVLQETQYF. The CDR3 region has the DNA TGTGCCACCAGCACCTACAGGGTATTACAAGAGACCCAGTACTTC. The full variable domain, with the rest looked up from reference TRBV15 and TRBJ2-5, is DAMVIQNPRYQVTQFGKPVTLSCSQTLNHNVMYWYQQKSSQAPKLLFHYYDKDFNNEADTPDNFQSRRPNTSFCFLDIRSPGLGDTAMYLCATSTYRVLQETQYFGPGTRLLVL.

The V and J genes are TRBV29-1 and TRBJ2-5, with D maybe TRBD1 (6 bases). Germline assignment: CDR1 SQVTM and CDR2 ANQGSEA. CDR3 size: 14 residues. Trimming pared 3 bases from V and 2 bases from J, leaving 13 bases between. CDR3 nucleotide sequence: TGCAGCGTTGAGAGGTGGGACAAACAAGAGACCCAGTACTTC. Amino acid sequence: CSVERWDKQETQYF.

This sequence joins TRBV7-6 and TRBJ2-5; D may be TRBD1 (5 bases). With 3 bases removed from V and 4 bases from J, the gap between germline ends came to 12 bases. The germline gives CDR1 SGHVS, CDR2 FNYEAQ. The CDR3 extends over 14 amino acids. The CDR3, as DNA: TGTGCCAGCAGCTTGGCAGGGCAGTCAGAGACCCAGTACTTC. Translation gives CASSLAGQSETQYF.

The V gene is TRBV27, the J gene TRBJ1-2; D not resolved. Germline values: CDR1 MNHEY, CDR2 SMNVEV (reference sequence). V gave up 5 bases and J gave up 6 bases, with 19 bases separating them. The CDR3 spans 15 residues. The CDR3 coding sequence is TGTGCCAGCAGTCCCCTGTTGTTGGCCGGGGATGGCTACACCTTC. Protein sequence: CASSPLLLAGDGYTF.

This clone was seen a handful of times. CDR3 coding DNA: TGTGCCAGCCGCCCGGGACTAGCGGGGGGGGTTGAGCAGTTCTTC. Protein sequence: CASRPGLAGGVEQFF. The chain links TRBV6-1 to TRBJ2-1; 16 positions agree with TRBD2. The V gene's germline CDR1 is MNHNS and CDR2 SASEGT. CDR3 length: 15 residues. Trimming cost V 8 bases and J 9 bases; bases outside gene matches: 7.

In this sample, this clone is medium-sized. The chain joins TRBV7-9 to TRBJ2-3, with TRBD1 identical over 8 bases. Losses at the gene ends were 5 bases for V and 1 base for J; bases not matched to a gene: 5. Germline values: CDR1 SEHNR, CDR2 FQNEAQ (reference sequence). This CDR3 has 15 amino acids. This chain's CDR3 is CASSRQGKGTDTQYF. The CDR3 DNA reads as TGTGCCAGCAGCCGACAGGGGAAGGGCACAGATACGCAGTATTTT.

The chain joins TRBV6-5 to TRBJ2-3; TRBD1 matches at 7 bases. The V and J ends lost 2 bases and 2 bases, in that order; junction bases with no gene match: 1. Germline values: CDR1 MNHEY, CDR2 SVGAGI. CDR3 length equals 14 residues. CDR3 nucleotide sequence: TGTGCCAGCAGTTACGAGGGGGCCACAGATACGCAGTATTTT. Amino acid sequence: CASSYEGATDTQYF.

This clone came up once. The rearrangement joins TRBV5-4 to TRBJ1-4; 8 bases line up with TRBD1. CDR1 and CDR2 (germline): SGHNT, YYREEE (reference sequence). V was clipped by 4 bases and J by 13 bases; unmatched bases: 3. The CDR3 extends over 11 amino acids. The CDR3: CASSAGTGLFF. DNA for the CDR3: TGTGCCAGCAGCGCCGGGACAGGACTGTTTTTT. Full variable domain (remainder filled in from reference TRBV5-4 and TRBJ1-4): ETGVTQSPTHLIKTRGQQVTLRCSSQSGHNTVSWYQQALGQGPQFIFQYYREEENGRGNFPPRFSGLQFPNYSSELNVNALELDDSALYLCASSAGTGLFFGSGTQLSVL.

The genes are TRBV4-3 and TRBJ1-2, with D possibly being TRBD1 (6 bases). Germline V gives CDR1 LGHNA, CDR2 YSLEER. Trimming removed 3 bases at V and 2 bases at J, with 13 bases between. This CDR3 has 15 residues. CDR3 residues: CASSHPGDPNYGYTF. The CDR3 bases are TGCGCCAGCAGCCACCCAGGGGACCCCAACTATGGCTACACCTTC.

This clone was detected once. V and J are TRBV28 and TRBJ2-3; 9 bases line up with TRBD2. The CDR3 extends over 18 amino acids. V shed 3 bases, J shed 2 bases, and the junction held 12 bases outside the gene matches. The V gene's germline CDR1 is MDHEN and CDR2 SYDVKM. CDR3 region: CASSFGHRASGATDTQYF. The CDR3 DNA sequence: TGTGCCAGCAGTTTCGGCCACAGAGCTAGCGGGGCCACAGATACGCAGTATTTT.

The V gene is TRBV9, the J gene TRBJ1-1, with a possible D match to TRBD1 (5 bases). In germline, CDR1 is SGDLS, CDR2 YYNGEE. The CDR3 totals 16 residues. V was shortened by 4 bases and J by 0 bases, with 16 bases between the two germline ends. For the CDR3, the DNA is TGTGCCAGCAGCCCGCTGGGAGGAGGGGTGAACACTGAAGCTTTCTTT. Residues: CASSPLGGGVNTEAFF.